This TCR beta chain was sequenced during a study of blood T cells in healthy people across ages. General study findings and limits: Both higher diversity and more naive CD4+ cells marked long-lived donors when set against aged donors. Possibly, changes in expanded clonotypes were confounded because donor CMV status was unknown.

Then a second PCR, running roughly 7 to 11 cycles, was carried out with a sample-barcoded 5' primer and a J-beta primer mix. Template switching added a 12-random-nucleotide identifier to every cDNA molecule. TCRdb ran MiXCR on the 5' RACE reads and lists one entry per CDR3 protein. The sample contains around 1,900,000 distinct CDR3 sequences, about two fifths of which appear only once. The germline V gene has CDR1 MNHEY and CDR2 SVGEGT. V dropped 5 bases and J dropped 0 bases, with 7 bases sitting between them. This CDR3 spans 13 amino acids. This clonotype has only a few counts. As yet, its antigen is unknown.

The source is a human donor in good health. The chain recombines TRBV6-2 or TRBV6-3 with TRBJ1-1; the D is unclear. What was sequenced was blood. The CDR3: CASSMGVNTEAFF. CDR3 in DNA: TGTGCCAGCAGTATGGGAGTGAACACTGAAGCTTTCTTT.